This passage covers 23 T cell receptor beta chains from one sample sequenced in a study of blood T cell repertoires in COVID-19. Sequencing was performed with immunoSEQ multiplex PCR; in TCRdb, only in-frame clones are kept and a portion is missing. The data contain 50,000 to 65,000 clones, 65% to 85% of them singletons. The specimen was peripheral blood. The receptors were sampled from a woman between 50 and 59 years old with active or convalescent COVID-19.

The J gene is TRBJ2-1, the V gene TRBV10-3, with D possibly TRBD2 on 6 matching bases. Trimming removed 5 bases at V and 3 bases at J, with 11 bases between. The germline CDR1 and CDR2 sequences are ENHRY and SYGVKD. This CDR3 is 14 amino acids long. CDR3 sequence reads: CAISRGAGYNEQFF. The CDR3 DNA reads as TGTGCCATCAGTCGCGGGGCGGGCTACAATGAGCAGTTCTTC.

This clone showed up just a few times. The chain has TRBV4-3 and TRBJ1-2, with TRBD1 identical over 8 bases. From germline, CDR1 is LGHNA and CDR2 YSLEER. This CDR3 comprises 14 residues. The J segment lost 8 bases and the V segment lost 1 base, leaving 6 bases of the junction unmatched. CDR3 region: CASSQGQGAEGYTF. CDR3 bases: TGCGCCAGCAGCCAAGGGCAGGGGGCAGAGGGCTACACCTTC.

The rearrangement uses TRBV30 and TRBJ1-1; D might be TRBD1 (5 bases). Trimming removed 5 bases at V and 4 bases at J, with 17 bases between. Looked up from germline, CDR1 is GTSNPN and CDR2 is SVGIG (reference sequence). This CDR3 comprises 14 residues. CDR3 loop: CAWAHGGLSTEAFF. The CDR3 nucleotides are TGTGCCTGGGCCCACGGGGGGTTATCCACTGAAGCTTTCTTT.

The genes are TRBV6-2 or TRBV6-3 and TRBJ2-1; D not resolved. Trimming removed 2 bases at V and 11 bases at J, with 10 bases between. The CDR3 has 12 amino acids. The germline V gene encodes CDR1 MNHEY and CDR2 SVGEGT. CDR3 region: CASSYPDTQQFF. The CDR3 coding sequence is TGTGCCAGCAGTTACCCCGACACTCAGCAGTTCTTC.

The chain has TRBV4-1 and TRBJ1-2, with 10 bases matching TRBD1. The CDR3 has 15 amino acids. Per the germline V gene, CDR1 is MGHRA and CDR2 is YSYEKL. The ends lost 5 bases at V and 4 bases at J; junction bases unmatched: 7. The CDR3, as DNA: TGCGCCAGCAGCGCGCCGGGACAGGGGAGCTATGGCTACACCTTC. This translates into CASSAPGQGSYGYTF.

This chain joins TRBV18 and TRBJ1-6, with D unresolved. V lost 8 bases to trimming and J lost 11 bases, with 7 bases between them. This CDR3 is 10 amino acids long. Germline V gene lookup returns CDR1 KGHSH and CDR2 LQKENI. The CDR3 sequence: CASPRAPLHF. The CDR3 nucleotides are TGTGCCAGCCCTCGAGCACCCCTCCACTTT.

Only a few counts were recorded for this clone. V is TRBV18 and J is TRBJ2-7; 9 nucleotides agree with TRBD1. This CDR3 has 17 amino acids. CDR1 KGHSH and CDR2 LQKENI come from the germline V gene. Losses at the gene ends were 4 bases for V and 4 bases for J; bases not matched to a gene: 14. The CDR3 loop is CASSLGTGPFRGYEQYF. As DNA, the CDR3 is TGTGCCAGCTCACTTGGGACAGGGCCCTTTCGGGGATACGAGCAGTACTTC.

The CDR3, as DNA: TGTGCCAGCAGCTTGGTAGCGGGAGCCGATACGCAGTATTTT. Translating gives CASSLVAGADTQYF. The chain carries TRBV7-2 and TRBJ2-3, with 9 bases fitting TRBD2. This CDR3 comprises 14 residues. Germline V gives CDR1 SGHTA, CDR2 FQGNSA. The ends lost 3 bases at V and 6 bases at J; junction bases unmatched: 4.

The rearrangement uses TRBV7-3 and TRBJ2-2; no clear D. The CDR3 runs to 13 residues. The germline V and J ends were trimmed by 2 bases and 5 bases, with 6 bases remaining between them. Per the germline V gene, CDR1 is SGHTA and CDR2 is FQGTGA. Here the CDR3 reads CASSLLSTGELFF. As DNA, the CDR3 is TGTGCCAGCAGCTTACTCTCGACCGGGGAGCTGTTTTTT.

Here the CDR3 reads CASSSDPGTEAFF. The CDR3 coding sequence is TGTGCCAGCAGTTCGGATCCGGGGACTGAAGCTTTCTTT. V usage is TRBV12-3 or TRBV12-4 and J usage is TRBJ1-1, with unresolved D. V was shortened by 4 bases and J by 5 bases, with 11 bases between the two germline ends. This CDR3 comprises 13 residues.

The chain couples TRBV7-2 to TRBJ2-2; D is possibly TRBD1 (5 bases). Per germline, CDR1 SGHTA and CDR2 FQGNSA. V dropped 2 bases and J dropped 3 bases, with 13 bases sitting between them. CDR3 length: 16 amino acids. The DNA for the CDR3 is TGTGCCAGCAGCTTACTTCGCCAGGGCCACACCGGGGAGCTGTTTTTT. Translated, it gives CASSLLRQGHTGELFF.

The V gene is TRBV29-1, the J gene TRBJ1-2; TRBD1 matches at 9 bases. The CDR3 is 13 residues long. The germline CDR1 and CDR2 sequences are SQVTM and ANQGSEA. Trimming at V came to 7 bases and at J to 8 bases, leaving 11 bases not matched to a gene. This CDR3 is CSALGQGFYGYTF. Here the CDR3 DNA reads TGCAGCGCTCTGGGACAGGGTTTCTACGGCTACACCTTC.

The chain couples TRBV5-6 to TRBJ1-2; 10 nucleotides agree with TRBD1. J gave up 4 bases and V 2 bases, and 8 bases lay outside the gene matches. The CDR3 extends over 16 amino acids. CDR1 is SGHDT and CDR2 is YYEEEE in the germline V gene. Here the CDR3 reads CASSLLGRDRGYGYTF. CDR3 in DNA: TGTGCCAGCAGCTTATTAGGCCGGGACAGGGGCTATGGCTACACCTTC.

The chain carries TRBV18 and TRBJ1-1; 8 bases line up with TRBD1. Germline loops: CDR1 KGHSH, CDR2 LQKENI. The CDR3 has 14 residues. V gave up 4 bases and J gave up 1 base; unmatched junction bases: 2. The chain's CDR3 is CASSRTGRNTEAFF. The CDR3 nucleotides read TGTGCCAGCTCACGGACAGGGAGGAACACTGAAGCTTTCTTT.

The V gene is TRBV7-3, the J gene TRBJ2-3; weak D call: TRBD2 (6 bases). There are 12 residues in the CDR3. Trimming took 5 bases from V and 10 from J, leaving 13 bases between them. Germline-derived CDR1 and CDR2 are SGHTA and FQGTGA. CDR3 sequence reads: CASSNDRGAQYF. The CDR3 nucleotides are TGTGCCAGCAGCAACGACCGCGGGGCGCAGTATTTT.

V gene TRBV29-1 combines with J gene TRBJ2-3; D perhaps matches TRBD2 (5 bases). Germline CDR1 SQVTM, CDR2 ANQGSEA. Between the trimmed V and J ends, which lost 3 bases and 1 base, there was a span of 5 bases. The CDR3 sequence is 12 residues long. The CDR3 loop is CSVERGTDTQYF. CDR3 in DNA: TGCAGCGTTGAGAGGGGCACAGATACGCAGTATTTT.

The chain carries TRBV7-2 and TRBJ2-3, with TRBD2 as a possible D gene (6 bases). Germline CDR1 and CDR2: SGHTA and FQGNSA. Trimming took 1 base from V and 1 from J, leaving 12 bases between them. The CDR3 loop spans 16 amino acids. The CDR3 spells CASSLGRGGGTDTQYF. In DNA form, the CDR3 reads TGTGCCAGCAGCTTAGGAAGGGGCGGGGGCACAGATACGCAGTATTTT.

V gene TRBV29-1 combines with J gene TRBJ1-5, with D possibly being TRBD1 (5 bases). Germline loops: CDR1 SQVTM, CDR2 ANQGSEA. With 3 bases removed from V and 9 bases from J, the gap between germline ends came to 12 bases. CDR3 length: 12 residues. CDR3 DNA sequence: TGCAGCGTTGAGACGGCCGGGGGGCCCCAGCATTTT. Amino acids: CSVETAGGPQHF.

This chain links TRBV6-2 or TRBV6-3 with TRBJ2-7; D remains unclear. Germline V gives CDR1 MNHEY, CDR2 SVGEGT. V was shortened by 6 bases and J by 4 bases, with 13 bases between the two germline ends. CDR3 length equals 13 residues. The CDR3 here is CASSTPPLYEQYF. CDR3 DNA: TGTGCCAGCAGCACACCCCCCCTGTACGAGCAGTACTTC.

The chain combines TRBV5-1 with TRBJ2-7; D is perhaps TRBD1 (5 bases). From germline, CDR1 is SGHRS and CDR2 YFSETQ. Trimming removed 1 base at V and 2 bases at J, with 13 bases between. The CDR3 loop spans 15 amino acids. CDR3 region: CASSLYQGPTYEQYF. DNA for the CDR3: TGCGCCAGCAGCTTGTACCAGGGCCCAACCTACGAGCAGTACTTC.

The chain joins TRBV12-3 or TRBV12-4 to TRBJ1-5, with TRBD1 matching 8 bases. V lost 6 bases to trimming and J lost 7 bases; unmatched junction nucleotides: 5. The CDR3 contains 13 residues. CDR3 nucleotide sequence: TGTGCCAGCAGCCAGGGGGCTGGACAGCCCCAGCATTTT. Amino acid sequence: CASSQGAGQPQHF.

The CDR3 sequence: CASSSTRVDGNTIYF. The CDR3 DNA reads TGTGCCAGCAGCAGCACCAGGGTAGATGGAAACACCATATATTTT. This chain uses TRBV7-6 with TRBJ1-3, with a possible D match to TRBD1 (5 bases). Germline CDR1 reads SGHVS; CDR2 reads FNYEAQ. CDR3 length: 15 residues. V lost 5 bases, J lost 3 bases, and 14 bases lay in between.

The CDR3 nucleotides read TGTGCCAGCACCCCGCGGCAGGGCGGGAACACTGAAGCTTTCTTT. The encoded protein is CASTPRQGGNTEAFF. The chain recombines TRBV4-2 with TRBJ1-1, with D perhaps matching TRBD1 (5 bases). CDR1 and CDR2 from the germline V gene are LGHNA and YNFKEQ. The V end lost 7 bases, the J end lost 1 base, and 16 bases lay between the germline ends. The CDR3 has 15 residues.